The 10 T cell receptor beta chains below were found in one sample sequenced in a study of metastatic and nonmetastatic thyroid tumors. Each patient came to thyroid surgery without any prior treatment (of any kind). With MiXCR, TCRdb reprocessed the PCR reads. The sample contains about 35,000 clones, about a sixth of which appear only once. Sequencing was performed on blood. The receptors shown here come from a male donor with papillary thyroid cancer or a benign thyroid nodule (not recorded which). Some clones in this sample may be carry-over from other donors' samples.

This clone is deemed medium-sized. The chain joins TRBV27 to TRBJ1-3, with TRBD1 as a possible D gene (5 bases). V gave up 6 bases and J gave up 0 bases, with 9 bases separating them. CDR1 MNHEY and CDR2 SMNVEV come from the germline V gene (reference sequence). The CDR3 spans 14 residues. The CDR3 spells CASSNRSSGNTIYF. Written as DNA, the CDR3 is TGTGCCAGCAGCAACAGGTCCTCTGGAAACACCATATATTTT.

This clone was found many times. The chain employs TRBV20-1 and TRBJ2-4; possibly TRBD2 for D (7 bases). This CDR3 comprises 17 residues. The V end lost 0 bases, the J end lost 3 bases, and 18 bases lay between the germline ends. Germline CDR1 is DFQATT and CDR2 is SNEGSKA (reference sequence). The CDR3 DNA follows: TGCAGTGCTAGAGATCTTCGGGGGGCTGCGGGCAAAAACATTCAGTACTTC. This gives the protein CSARDLRGAAGKNIQYF.

The V and J genes are TRBV10-2 and TRBJ1-2, with D maybe TRBD1 (6 bases). Trimming cost V 4 bases and J 6 bases, with 12 bases left between them. The germline V gene has CDR1 WSHSY and CDR2 SAAADI. The CDR3 has 13 amino acids. The CDR3 is CASSGVRGNGYTF. CDR3 DNA sequence: TGCGCCAGCAGTGGTGTAAGGGGGAATGGCTACACCTTC.

As regards this clone: Compared with germline, one end of the junction differs, possibly owing to a read error. The V and J genes are TRBV6-1 and TRBJ1-2, with a tentative D call TRBD1 (5 bases). Per germline, CDR1 MNHNS and CDR2 SASEGT. CDR3 length equals 15 residues. CDR3 in amino acids: CTSSQRQAGGYGYTF. The CDR3 DNA follows: TGTACCAGCAGTCAGCGGCAGGCGGGGGGCTATGGCTACACCTTC.

The CDR3 here is CASRTNRVGASSGANVLTF. DNA of the CDR3: TGTGCCAGCAGGACCAACAGGGTTGGGGCTAGCTCTGGGGCCAACGTCCTGACTTTC. This chain connects TRBV6-4 to TRBJ2-6; D is possibly TRBD1 (6 bases). V was shortened by 6 bases and J by 0 bases, with 21 bases between the two germline ends. CDR3 length: 19 amino acids. Germline CDR1 reads MRHNA; CDR2 reads SNTAGT.

This clone was seen at least ten times. The chain is built from TRBV29-1 and TRBJ2-1; TRBD2 aligns across 9 bases. Trimming at V came to 3 bases and at J to 6 bases, leaving 6 bases not matched to a gene. Germline loops: CDR1 SQVTM, CDR2 ANQGSEA. This CDR3 has 14 residues. The CDR3 DNA reads TGCAGCGTTGACGGTCTAGCGGGACTCAATGAGCAGTTCTTC. Its translation is CSVDGLAGLNEQFF.

On this clone itself: One end of the junction varies from germline; a read error may be responsible. The chain has TRBV7-9 and TRBJ2-7; no clear D gene. CDR1 and CDR2 from the germline V gene are SEHNR and FQNEAQ (reference sequence). This CDR3 is built from 15 residues. The CDR3 nucleotides read TGTGCCATCAGCTTAGTCCCCCCGAACGGCAAGGAGCAGTACTTC. The encoded protein is CAISLVPPNGKEQYF.

Comments on this clone: The CDR3 ends on some other residue instead of the conserved phenylalanine or tryptophan, so this is likely a read error. The J gene is TRBJ2-5, the V gene TRBV3-1, with 9 bases fitting TRBD1. Germline V CDR1 and CDR2: LGHDT, YNNKEL (reference sequence). J was trimmed by 4 bases and V by 6 bases; bases with no gene match: 9. The length of the CDR3 is 15 residues. CDR3 region: CASSEDRGHLETQYL. Written as DNA, the CDR3 is TGTGCCAGCAGTGAGGACAGGGGACACTTAGAGACCCAGTACCTC.

This clone occurred many times. This rearrangement joins TRBV30 to TRBJ1-2, with D perhaps TRBD1 (5 bases). There are 14 residues in the CDR3. Trimming removed 1 base at V and 0 bases at J, with 9 bases between. Germline lookup yields CDR1 GTSNPN and CDR2 SVGIG (reference sequence). The DNA for the CDR3 is TGTGCCTGGAGTGACCCGGGGCCTAACTATGGCTACACCTTC. Translation gives CAWSDPGPNYGYTF. Full variable domain (missing parts from reference TRBV30 and TRBJ1-2): SQTIHQWPATLVQPVGSPLSLECTVEGTSNPNLYWYRQAAGRGLQLLFYSVGIGQISSEVPQNLSASRPQDRQFILSSKKLLLSDSGFYLCAWSDPGPNYGYTFGSGTRLTVV.

This clone was counted between two and nine times. A much larger clone differs by one base, so this may be a read error. The same CDR3 also results from other DNA sequences found in this sample. The chain carries TRBV10-2 and TRBJ2-5; 8 positions agree with TRBD1. This CDR3 is 15 amino acids long. Germline V gene lookup returns CDR1 WSHSY and CDR2 SAAADI. The CDR3 sequence is CATRKPQGAQETQYF. The DNA for the CDR3 is TGTGCCACCCGGAAGCCGCAGGGGGCGCAGGAGACCCAGTACTTC.